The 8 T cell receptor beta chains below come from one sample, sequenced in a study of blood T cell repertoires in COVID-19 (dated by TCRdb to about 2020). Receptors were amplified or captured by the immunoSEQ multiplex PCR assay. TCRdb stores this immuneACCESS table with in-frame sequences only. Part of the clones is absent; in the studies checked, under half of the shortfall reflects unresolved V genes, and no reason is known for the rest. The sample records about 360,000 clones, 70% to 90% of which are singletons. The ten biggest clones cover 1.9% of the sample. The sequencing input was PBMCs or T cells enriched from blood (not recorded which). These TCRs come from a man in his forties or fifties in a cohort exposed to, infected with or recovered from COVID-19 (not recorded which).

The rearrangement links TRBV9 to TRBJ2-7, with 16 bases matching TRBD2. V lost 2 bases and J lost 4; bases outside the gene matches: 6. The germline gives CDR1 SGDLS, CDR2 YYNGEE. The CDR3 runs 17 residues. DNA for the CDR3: TGTGCCAGCAGCGTGGGACTAGCGGGAGGGCCGGGGTACGAGCAGTACTTC. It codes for CASSVGLAGGPGYEQYF.

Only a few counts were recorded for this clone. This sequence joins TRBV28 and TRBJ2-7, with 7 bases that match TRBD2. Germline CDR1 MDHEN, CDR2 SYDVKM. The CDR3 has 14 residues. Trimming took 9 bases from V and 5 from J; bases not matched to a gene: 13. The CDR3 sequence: CASITPGGSHEQYF. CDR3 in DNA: TGTGCCAGTATTACCCCGGGCGGGAGTCACGAGCAGTACTTC.

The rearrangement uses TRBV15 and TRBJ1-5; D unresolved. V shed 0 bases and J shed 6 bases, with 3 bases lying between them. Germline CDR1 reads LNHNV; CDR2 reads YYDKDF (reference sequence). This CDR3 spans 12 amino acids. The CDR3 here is CATSRESQPQHF. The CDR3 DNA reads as TGTGCCACCAGCAGAGAGAGTCAGCCCCAGCATTTT.

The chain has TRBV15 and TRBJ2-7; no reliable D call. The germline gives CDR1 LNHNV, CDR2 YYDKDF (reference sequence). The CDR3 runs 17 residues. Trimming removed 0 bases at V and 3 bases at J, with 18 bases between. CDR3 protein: CATSRDPRQYLDYEQYF. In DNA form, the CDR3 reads TGTGCCACCAGCAGAGATCCCAGGCAGTACCTTGACTACGAGCAGTACTTC.

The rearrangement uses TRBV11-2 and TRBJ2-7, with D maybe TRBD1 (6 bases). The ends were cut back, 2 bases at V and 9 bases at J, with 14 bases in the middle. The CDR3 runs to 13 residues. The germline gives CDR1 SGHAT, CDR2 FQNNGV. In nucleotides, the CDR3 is TGTGCCAGCAGCTTAACAGGGCCCTCGGGGCAGTACTTC. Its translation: CASSLTGPSGQYF.

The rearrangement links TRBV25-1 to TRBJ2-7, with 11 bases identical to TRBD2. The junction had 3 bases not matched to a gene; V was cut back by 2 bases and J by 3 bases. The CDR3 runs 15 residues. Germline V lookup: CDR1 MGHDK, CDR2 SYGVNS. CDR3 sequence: CASSEAGLAVYEQYF. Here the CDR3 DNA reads TGTGCCAGCAGTGAAGCGGGACTAGCGGTCTACGAGCAGTACTTC.

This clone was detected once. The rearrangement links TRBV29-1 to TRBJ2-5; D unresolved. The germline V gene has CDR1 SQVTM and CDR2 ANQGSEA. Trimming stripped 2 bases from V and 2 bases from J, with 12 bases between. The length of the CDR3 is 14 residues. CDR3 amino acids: CSVESVSRQETQYF. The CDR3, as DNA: TGCAGCGTTGAATCGGTTTCTAGACAAGAGACCCAGTACTTC. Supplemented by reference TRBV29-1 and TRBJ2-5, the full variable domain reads SAVISQKPSRDICQRGTSLTIQCQVDSQVTMMFWYRQQPGQSLTLIATANQGSEATYESGFVIDKFPISRPNLTFSTLTVSNMSPEDSSIYLCSVESVSRQETQYFGPGTRLLVL.

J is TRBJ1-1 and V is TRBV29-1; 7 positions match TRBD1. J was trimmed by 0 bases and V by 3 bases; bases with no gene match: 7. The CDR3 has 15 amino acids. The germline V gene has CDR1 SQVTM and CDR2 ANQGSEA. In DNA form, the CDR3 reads TGCAGCGTTGATTGGACAGGTCTCATGAACACTGAAGCTTTCTTT. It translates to CSVDWTGLMNTEAFF.